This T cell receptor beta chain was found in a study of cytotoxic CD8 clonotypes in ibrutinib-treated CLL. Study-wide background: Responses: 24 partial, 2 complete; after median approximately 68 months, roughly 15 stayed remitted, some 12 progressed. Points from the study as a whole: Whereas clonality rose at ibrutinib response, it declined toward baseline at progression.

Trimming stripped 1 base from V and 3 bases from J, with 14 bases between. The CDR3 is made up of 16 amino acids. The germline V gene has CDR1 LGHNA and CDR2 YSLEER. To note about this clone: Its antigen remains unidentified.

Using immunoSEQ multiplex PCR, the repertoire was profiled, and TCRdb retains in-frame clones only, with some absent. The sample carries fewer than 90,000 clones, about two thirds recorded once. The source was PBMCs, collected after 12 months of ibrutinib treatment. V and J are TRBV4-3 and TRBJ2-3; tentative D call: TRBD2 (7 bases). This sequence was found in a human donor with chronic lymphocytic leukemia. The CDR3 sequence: CASSQVGGGITDTQYF. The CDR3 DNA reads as TGCGCCAGCAGCCAAGTAGGGGGGGGGATAACAGATACGCAGTATTTT.